Sequencing of this TCR beta chain was carried out in a study of vaccination effects on CD4 cells after COVID-19. General study points: Marked clonal contraction of both clone types appeared late after vaccination. Sampling in the study covered few convalescent patients and included no early post-infection timepoints.

With regard to this clone: Its antigen remains unidentified.

The ends were cut back, 0 bases at V and 4 bases at J, with 10 bases in the middle. From germline, CDR1 is SGHAT and CDR2 FQNNGV. This CDR3 contains 15 residues. TCRdb's table, derived via immunoSEQ multiplex PCR, lists solely in-frame clones and lacks some. The sample shows tens of thousands of clones, more than 60% of them seen only once. With the ViraFEST assay, the study expanded antigen-specific CD4+ T cells using viral peptide pools, then sequenced them. Following an approximately ten-day culture, CD4+ T cells were purified. Prior SARS-CoV-2 infection was absent in the vaccine recipients, as shown by negative nucleocapsid antibodies. Cultivation was performed at two million PBMC per well with roughly 10 IU/ml IL-2 and approximately 9.2 ug/ml peptides added.

This chain uses TRBV11-2 with TRBJ1-5; D may be TRBD1 (5 bases). This TCR was sampled from a human donor who received a COVID-19 vaccine. Sequenced material: CD4+ T cells from PBMCs cultured with SARS-CoV-2 spike peptides, taken before COVID-19 vaccination. The CDR3 region is CASSLDRAGNQPQHF. The CDR3 nucleotides are TGTGCCAGCAGCTTAGATCGGGCAGGGAATCAGCCCCAGCATTTT.